The clone carrying this T cell receptor (beta chain) has a count of ten or more. Antigen specificity is unknown. It was from roughly 10 ml of fresh peripheral blood that the PBMCs came. The germline V gene has CDR1 MNHNS and CDR2 SASEGT. The CDR3 is 12 residues long. Trimming took 6 bases from V and 3 from J, leaving 9 bases between them. The authors amplified TCR beta CDR3 regions from RNA transcripts. RT-PCR was first run with HTBI primers, then multiplex PCR in a second round. TCRdb re-called the multiplex PCR reads through MiXCR, storing one row per CDR3 protein. This table holds approximately 380,000 distinct CDR3 sequences, roughly 20% found once. The data belong to a study of Graves' ophthalmopathy and Graves' hyperthyroidism. Study-wide findings and caveats: Also, most clonotypes expanded in the thyroid above 0.001 frequency appeared in blood. Ophthalmopathy progression prediction by the model yielded a sensitivity of about 71% and a specificity of under 85%.

The chain joins TRBV6-1 to TRBJ2-7; perhaps TRBD1 as D (6 bases). The TCR originated in a young woman with stable Graves' hyperthyroidism. Sequencing was carried out using peripheral blood. CDR3 amino acids: CASRSGDYEQYF. The DNA for the CDR3 is TGTGCCAGCAGGTCAGGGGACTACGAGCAGTACTTC.